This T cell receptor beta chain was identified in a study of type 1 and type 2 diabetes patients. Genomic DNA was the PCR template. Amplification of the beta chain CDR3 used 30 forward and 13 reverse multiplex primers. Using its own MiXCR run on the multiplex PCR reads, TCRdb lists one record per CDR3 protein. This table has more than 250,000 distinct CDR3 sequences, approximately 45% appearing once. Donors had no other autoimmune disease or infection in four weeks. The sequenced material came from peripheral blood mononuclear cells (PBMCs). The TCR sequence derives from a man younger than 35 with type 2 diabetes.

Here the CDR3 reads CASSLAGDTSYGYTF. The CDR3 DNA is TGTGCCAGCAGCTTGGCCGGGGACACCTCCTATGGCTACACCTTC. The chain uses TRBV7-2 and TRBJ1-2, with D perhaps TRBD1 (6 bases). V lost 3 bases to trimming and J lost 4 bases, with 15 bases between them. This CDR3 region has 15 residues. Germline CDR1 SGHTA, CDR2 FQGNSA.